The source of this TCR beta chain is a study of T cells in Graves' hyperthyroidism and ophthalmopathy (dated by TCRdb to between 2018 and 2021). Background for the entire study: Peripheral blood was sampled at the time of initial diagnosis, prior to any treatment. To identify TCR V-J signatures that set the groups apart, the researchers used a discovery cohort of more than 95 patients, made up of under 45 with Graves' ophthalmopathy and about 55 with stable Graves' hyperthyroidism. The roughly 91 discovery patients were randomly divided into training and test sets at a 7:3 ratio. According to the paper, TCR Vbeta CDR3 sequencing was carried out on around 140 peripheral blood samples, which came from under 50 ophthalmopathy, fewer than 80 hyperthyroidism and about 17 progressor patients. After blood sampling, hyperthyroidism patients were treated with methimazole at a starting dose of 30 mg daily, and ophthalmopathy patients were treated with high-dose intravenous methylprednisolone. In addition, the study compared T-cell repertoires in thyroid tissue and in blood from five or six Graves' hyperthyroidism patients. Prospective prediction of ophthalmopathy was tested in an independent validation cohort of 18 to 20 hyperthyroidism patients and 17 patients who later progressed to ophthalmopathy. Results and caveats for the whole study, not just this receptor: Blood samples also contained most of the expanded thyroid clonotypes (frequency above 0.001), which suggests that blood repertoires may reflect thyroid immune responses. In validation, the model predicted progression to ophthalmopathy a median of approximately 6.3 months before onset, with over 55% sensitivity and just under 75% specificity. A 13 V-J signature model separated ophthalmopathy from stable hyperthyroidism, with approximately 86% sensitivity and 81.08% specificity in cross-validation and 80%/75% in testing. Sample size was not statistically predetermined, and blinding of investigators to group allocation was not performed.

Trimming removed 6 bases from V and 4 bases from J; the gene matches leave 7 bases unexplained. The cysteine opens and the phenylalanine closes a CDR3 of 14 amino acids. Of all the DNA, just the CDR3 is kept, 42 bases in frame from base 1. The germline V gene sets CDR1 to SGDLS and CDR2 to YYNGEE. The hyperthyroidism patients were between 18 and 65 years old and newly diagnosed, with a disease duration of less than 2 months. The study excluded patients with uncontrolled infections, other autoimmune diseases, pregnancy or lactation. Diagnoses relied on clinical symptoms, serum thyroxine and TRAb, thyroid ultrasound and orbital computed tomography. Blood from progressor patients was collected at the time of first diagnosis with hyperthyroidism, before any ophthalmopathy symptoms had appeared. PBMCs were isolated from roughly 10 ml of fresh peripheral blood by Ficoll-Paque density gradient centrifugation. Progressor patients were first diagnosed with Graves' hyperthyroidism and then developed ophthalmopathy during follow-up. Total RNA was extracted with Trizol reagent, and quality was checked on an Agilent 2100 Bioanalyzer.

Points on this clonotype: The antigen it binds to is not known. Base qualities are not provided; no much larger clone lies one nucleotide away.

Amplification of TCR beta CDR3 regions was carried out from RNA transcripts. The TCR CDR3 was subjected to a first round of RT-PCR using the HTBI primer set and the Qiagen OneStep RT-PCR kit. Libraries were constructed in a second round of multiplex PCR, after which size selection and purification were performed. Sequencing of the libraries was done on an Illumina HiSeq2000 using paired-end 100 bp reads. As for the original processing: SOAPnuke was used to process the raw data, throwing out any read that contained adapters or uncalled bases, had a mean Phred below 15, or lacked an exact constant-primer or identifier match. High-quality paired reads were merged with COPE v1.2.5, and unique nucleotide sequences were defined as clonotypes. Clonotypes were aligned to IMGT TRBV, TRBD and TRBJ reference segments using MiTCR v1.1. The analysis included only V-J combinations with a frequency above 0.0001, which together covered around 99% of the repertoires. The TCS score was defined as the ratio of F50 (clonal expansion) to E x V (chaos), calculated using BLOSUM62-based TCRdist between CDR3 peptides within each V-J. Welch's t-statistics and random forest reduced around 550 V-J features to about 12, which were used in a naive Bayes classifier (R e1071). TCRdb redid the processing of the public reads, applying fastp at Q25 and MiXCR, and retained in-frame beta chains. All rows with the same CDR3 protein become a single entry with the most common DNA and genes. Clone size and V and J calls follow TCRdb, not the original study. Counted in this sample were 600,000 to 850,000 distinct CDR3 sequences; around 19% of them appeared once. Together, the top ten hold 16% of the sample.

Sequencing was performed on blood. The chain joins TRBV9 to TRBJ2-1; the junction holds 7 bases that match TRBD2. The receptor was isolated from a woman aged 45-65 years with Graves' hyperthyroidism that later progressed to Graves' ophthalmopathy. The DNA is as follows: TGTGCCAGCAATCCTAGCGGACTTTACAATGAGCAGTTCTTC. This translates into CASNPSGLYNEQFF.